This T cell receptor beta chain originates from a study of blood T cells in healthy people across ages. This CDR3 comprises 17 residues. Looked up from germline, CDR1 is KGHSY and CDR2 is FQNENV. Trimming took off 0 bases at V and 2 bases at J, with 16 bases between the two ends. Healthy Caucasian individuals from Russia aged roughly 6 to 90 served as donors. The use of a sample-barcoded 5' primer and a J-beta primer mix characterized a second PCR of roughly 6 to 11 cycles. TCRdb recomputed calls from the 5' RACE reads with MiXCR, one row per CDR3 protein. The sample has roughly 1,800,000 distinct CDR3 sequences; around 50% are singletons.

This clonotype originated in a woman between 40 and 55 years old in good health. Sequencing used blood. V usage is TRBV16 and J usage is TRBJ1-2, with D uncertain. CDR3 bases: TGTGCCAGCAGCCAATCATCCAGGCCGGCTGGAAACTATGGCTACACCTTC. Its translation: CASSQSSRPAGNYGYTF.